Here is one T cell receptor (beta chain) with its context. Clones were sequenced by immunoSEQ multiplex PCR, and TCRdb holds only the in-frame ones, with some missing. This table has tens of thousands of clones, around 94% appearing once. These data originate in a study of technical replicates of blood from a few donors. The germline V gene has CDR1 LNHDA and CDR2 SQIVND (reference sequence). V lost 5 bases and J lost 4, with 8 bases in between. This CDR3 comprises 12 residues. Sequencing was done on a sample of T cells isolated from PBMCs. The chain has TRBV19 and TRBJ1-2, with unresolved D. The source is a human donor in good health. The CDR3 is CASSPGSYGYTF. The CDR3 DNA reads as TGTGCCAGTAGTCCCGGTAGCTATGGCTACACCTTC.